These T cell receptor beta chains were read from a single sample in a study of T-cell memory formation after mild COVID-19. TCRdb re-derived calls from the 5' RACE reads in MiXCR, one entry per CDR3 protein. Counted here are around 390,000 distinct CDR3 sequences, about 15% occurring once; the ten biggest clones make up about a fifth. Specimen: PBMCs or a T cell subset sorted from them (not recorded which). Receptors were obtained from a man between 18 and 29 years old who had mild COVID-19 (a few samples of this study predate the infection). Cell type and time point are not known. The CDR3 runs from the conserved cysteine through the conserved F or W. A D gene is named only where the DNA matches it firmly. Not every row has a clone size; where given, it reads once, few, many or a size class.

v_gene: TRBV12-3/TRBV12-4
j_gene: TRBJ1-5
d_gene: .
abundance: .
CDR3aa: CASSLMEGRQPQHF
CDR3nt: TGTGCCAGCAGTTTAATGGAAGGGCGTCAGCCCCAGCATTTT

v_gene: TRBV12-3/TRBV12-4
j_gene: TRBJ2-5
d_gene: TRBD2
abundance: .
CDR3aa: CASSLVLAGERGETQYF
CDR3nt: TGTGCCAGCAGTTTAGTCCTAGCGGGGGAAAGAGGTGAGACCCAGTACTTC

v_gene: TRBV7-2
j_gene: TRBJ2-3
d_gene: TRBD1
abundance: many
CDR3aa: CASSFGTGVTDTQYF
CDR3nt: TGTGCCAGCAGCTTTGGGACAGGGGTCACAGATACGCAGTATTTT

v_gene: TRBV2
j_gene: TRBJ1-5
d_gene: TRBD1
abundance: .
CDR3aa: CASSGGQALNQPQHF
CDR3nt: TGTGCCAGCAGTGGTGGACAGGCTTTGAATCAGCCCCAGCATTTT

v_gene: TRBV7-3
j_gene: TRBJ2-1
d_gene: .
abundance: .
CDR3aa: CASSLTGGLNEQFF
CDR3nt: TGTGCCAGCAGCTTAACCGGGGGTCTCAATGAGCAGTTCTTC

v_gene: TRBV7-6
j_gene: TRBJ1-2
d_gene: .
abundance: few
CDR3aa: CASSLVAGTDYGYTF
CDR3nt: TGTGCCAGCAGCTTAGTTGCGGGGACGGACTATGGCTACACCTTC

v_gene: TRBV4-1
j_gene: TRBJ1-2
d_gene: .
abundance: .
CDR3aa: CASSLSSRNYTF
CDR3nt: TGCGCCAGCAGCCTGAGTAGCCGGAACTACACCTTC

v_gene: TRBV4-2
j_gene: TRBJ2-7
d_gene: TRBD2
abundance: few
CDR3aa: CASSQVAGGAYEQYF
CDR3nt: TGTGCCAGCAGCCAAGTCGCCGGGGGGGCCTACGAGCAGTACTTC

v_gene: TRBV29-1
j_gene: TRBJ1-1
d_gene: .
abundance: few
CDR3aa: CSVVEGEAFF
CDR3nt: TGCAGCGTTGTTGAGGGGGAAGCTTTCTTT

v_gene: TRBV15
j_gene: TRBJ1-5
d_gene: .
abundance: .
CDR3aa: CATSTFKPLWVNNQPQHF
CDR3nt: TGTGCCACCAGCACGTTTAAACCCCTCTGGGTCAACAATCAGCCCCAGCATTTT

v_gene: TRBV5-1
j_gene: TRBJ2-1
d_gene: .
abundance: few
CDR3aa: CASSRDPRNEQFF
CDR3nt: TGCGCCAGCAGCCGGGACCCCCGCAATGAGCAGTTCTTC

v_gene: TRBV7-9
j_gene: TRBJ1-4
d_gene: .
abundance: .
CDR3aa: CASSSAGHATNEKLFF
CDR3nt: TGTGCCAGCAGCTCGGCGGGGCATGCAACTAATGAAAAACTGTTTTTT

v_gene: TRBV5-1
j_gene: TRBJ1-6
d_gene: .
abundance: many
CDR3aa: CASSLEGKDSPLHF
CDR3nt: TGCGCCAGCAGCTTGGAGGGGAAGGATTCACCCCTCCACTTT

v_gene: TRBV5-5
j_gene: TRBJ1-3
d_gene: .
abundance: .
CDR3aa: CASSLSDFGNTIYF
CDR3nt: TGTGCCAGCAGCTTGTCGGATTTCGGAAACACCATATATTTT

v_gene: TRBV6-5
j_gene: TRBJ2-5
d_gene: .
abundance: few
CDR3aa: CASSYFLGEETQYF
CDR3nt: TGTGCCAGCAGTTACTTCCTCGGGGAAGAGACCCAGTACTTC

v_gene: TRBV9
j_gene: TRBJ2-1
d_gene: TRBD2
abundance: .
CDR3aa: CASSALSGGSYNEQFF
CDR3nt: TGTGCCAGCAGCGCCCTTAGCGGGGGGAGCTACAATGAGCAGTTCTTC

v_gene: TRBV6-5
j_gene: TRBJ1-1
d_gene: .
abundance: few
CDR3aa: CASSYVGVNTEAFF
CDR3nt: TGTGCCAGCAGTTACGTTGGGGTAAACACTGAAGCTTTCTTT

v_gene: TRBV5-1
j_gene: TRBJ2-5
d_gene: TRBD1
abundance: few
CDR3aa: CASRPTGGGETQYF
CDR3nt: TGCGCCAGCAGACCCACAGGGGGCGGAGAGACCCAGTACTTC

v_gene: TRBV7-9
j_gene: TRBJ2-3
d_gene: .
abundance: once
CDR3aa: CASSLSKTGTTDTQYF
CDR3nt: TGTGCCAGCAGCCTAAGCAAGACGGGAACCACAGATACGCAGTATTTT

v_gene: TRBV6-5
j_gene: TRBJ1-2
d_gene: TRBD1
abundance: few
CDR3aa: CASAGGGGYTF
CDR3nt: TGTGCCAGCGCAGGGGGAGGTGGCTACACCTTC

v_gene: TRBV20-1
j_gene: TRBJ1-6
d_gene: TRBD1
abundance: few
CDR3aa: CSARRQGGSPLHF
CDR3nt: TGCAGTGCTAGGAGACAGGGAGGATCACCCCTCCACTTT

v_gene: TRBV5-5
j_gene: TRBJ1-1
d_gene: .
abundance: few
CDR3aa: CASSSVWVNTEAFF
CDR3nt: TGTGCCAGCAGCTCGGTTTGGGTAAACACTGAAGCTTTCTTT

v_gene: TRBV24-1
j_gene: TRBJ1-2
d_gene: .
abundance: .
CDR3aa: CATSDPDFLGYTF
CDR3nt: TGTGCCACCAGTGATCCGGACTTTCTTGGCTACACCTTC

v_gene: TRBV11-2
j_gene: TRBJ2-7
d_gene: .
abundance: .
CDR3aa: CASSWDTYYEQYF
CDR3nt: TGTGCCAGCAGCTGGGACACTTACTACGAGCAGTACTTC

v_gene: TRBV20-1
j_gene: TRBJ2-7
d_gene: TRBD1
abundance: .
CDR3aa: CSASRTGVFYSYEQYF
CDR3nt: TGCAGTGCTAGCCGGACAGGGGTCTTCTACTCCTACGAGCAGTACTTC

v_gene: TRBV5-1
j_gene: TRBJ1-1
d_gene: .
abundance: many
CDR3aa: CASGHVNTEAFF
CDR3nt: TGCGCCAGCGGACACGTGAACACTGAAGCTTTCTTT

v_gene: TRBV14
j_gene: TRBJ1-1
d_gene: .
abundance: .
CDR3aa: CASSQRDMNTEAFF
CDR3nt: TGTGCCAGCAGCCAAAGGGACATGAACACTGAAGCTTTCTTT